This T cell receptor beta chain was retrieved from a study of cytomegalovirus exposure and HLA in healthy donors. Use of 60 Vbeta and 13 Jbeta primers characterized the PCR. The data were produced by immunoSEQ multiplex PCR, yet TCRdb's version contains in-frame clones alone and is incomplete. Listed are some 200,000 clones; almost 0.75% falls within the top ten. Germline V gene lookup returns CDR1 SGHAT and CDR2 FQNNGV. The CDR3 is 11 amino acids. The V gene lost 5 bases and the J gene lost 11 bases, with 10 bases spanning the gap. Sequenced input: PBMCs. This clonotype was obtained from a boy aged 5-17 years in good health and CMV-seronegative. The chain joins TRBV11-2 to TRBJ1-5; D gene unclear. The CDR3, as DNA: TGTGCCAGCAGCCAAGGAGGGACCCAGCATTTT. Translation gives CASSQGGTQHF.